Following are 29 T cell receptor beta chains from one sample sequenced in a study of regulatory T cells in long-lasting Graves disease. Through Arm-PCR of CDR3 regions and iRepertoire HTBI primers, TCR beta libraries were built. TCRdb reprocessed the multiplex PCR reads via MiXCR and lists one record per CDR3 protein. The data hold 550,000 to 600,000 distinct CDR3 sequences, with about 16% observed a single time. Noted time point: newly diagnosed GD, antithyroid drugs for less than 3 months. Scientists built the TCR library using RNA that was extracted from PBMCs. These records were also assigned to another study, of T cells in Graves' hyperthyroidism and ophthalmopathy.

Sequenced here: peripheral blood mononuclear cells (PBMCs), sampled at new diagnosis, from a patient treated with antithyroid drugs. These receptors were collected from a man between 18 and 35 years old with Graves disease.

This clonotype was seen ten or more times. This rearrangement joins TRBV28 to TRBJ2-1; a possible D gene is TRBD1 (6 bases). CDR1 and CDR2 (germline): MDHEN, SYDVKM. This CDR3 has 16 amino acids. The germline V and J ends were trimmed by 5 bases and 0 bases, with 14 bases remaining between them. The CDR3 here is CASSSPGHGSYNEQFF. The CDR3, as DNA: TGTGCCAGCAGTAGCCCGGGACACGGCTCCTACAATGAGCAGTTCTTC.

This chain connects TRBV6-1 to TRBJ2-5, with 12 bases fitting TRBD1. The V segment lost 7 bases and the J segment 4 bases; nucleotides outside the gene matches: 13. Germline V CDR1 and CDR2: MNHNS, SASEGT. This CDR3 contains 17 residues. The CDR3 reads CASTGTGGGGGIETQYF. The CDR3 nucleotides read TGTGCCAGCACCGGGACAGGGGGCGGTGGGGGGATAGAGACCCAGTACTTC.

V and J are TRBV20-1 and TRBJ1-1, with TRBD1 matching over 7 bases. With V trimmed by 4 bases and J by 0 bases, 5 bases remained unmatched. Germline V gives CDR1 DFQATT, CDR2 SNEGSKA (reference sequence). The CDR3 totals 14 residues. CDR3 amino acids: CSAIRGDMNTEAFF. CDR3 nucleotide sequence: TGCAGTGCTATCAGGGGGGACATGAACACTGAAGCTTTCTTT.

In its sample, this clonotype was seen many times. V is TRBV6-1 and J is TRBJ1-5; D is perhaps TRBD1 (5 bases). Trimming shortened V by 6 bases and J by 7 bases, and 19 bases separated the two germline ends. The CDR3 loop spans 15 amino acids. The germline CDR1 and CDR2 sequences are MNHNS and SASEGT. The DNA for the CDR3 is TGTGCCAGCAGCCAGTCGGGGGTCTTCAGACAGCCCCAGCATTTT. Protein product: CASSQSGVFRQPQHF.

This clonotype was counted ten times or more. The rearrangement joins TRBV27 to TRBJ2-7; no clear D. The length of the CDR3 is 13 residues. Trimming left V 5 bases short and J 2 bases short, with 10 bases between. Germline values: CDR1 MNHEY, CDR2 SMNVEV (reference sequence). CDR3 DNA sequence: TGTGCCAGCAGTGCACTTTCTCCCTACGAGCAGTACTTC. It specifies CASSALSPYEQYF.

Only a few counts were recorded for this clonotype. The CDR3 is CATSRTLDSGSNIQYF. CDR3 bases: TGTGCCACCAGCCGAACCCTGGACAGTGGGTCAAACATTCAGTACTTC. The chain employs TRBV15 and TRBJ2-4, with D possibly TRBD1 on 6 matching bases. The CDR3 covers 16 residues. Germline-derived CDR1 and CDR2 are LNHNV and YYDKDF (reference sequence). Trimming took off 5 bases at V and 6 bases at J, with 20 bases between the two ends.

The genes are TRBV18 and TRBJ2-1; no definite D call. The CDR3 contains 12 residues. V was trimmed by 5 bases and J by 8 bases, leaving 10 bases between them. The germline V gene encodes CDR1 KGHSH and CDR2 LQKENI. Written as DNA, the CDR3 is TGTGCCAGCTCAGCAACAACCCATGAGCAGTTCTTC. The encoded protein is CASSATTHEQFF.

There are many counts of this clonotype. This chain links TRBV9 with TRBJ2-7; 10 bases map to TRBD2. CDR1 SGDLS and CDR2 YYNGEE come from the germline V gene. This CDR3 region has 17 residues. Trimming cost V 4 bases and J 3 bases; bases outside gene matches: 13. CDR3: CASSSPRGTSDYYEQYF. The CDR3 coding sequence is TGTGCCAGCAGCTCACCTCGGGGGACTAGCGATTACTACGAGCAGTACTTC.

This clonotype has a handful of counts. V and J are TRBV29-1 and TRBJ2-7; tentative D call: TRBD2 (5 bases). The length of the CDR3 is 14 residues. The germline V gene has CDR1 SQVTM and CDR2 ANQGSEA. The V end was cut by 2 bases, the J end by 0 bases, with 11 bases between. CDR3 sequence reads: CSVELRGNSYEQYF. The CDR3 DNA reads TGCAGCGTTGAATTACGAGGGAACTCCTACGAGCAGTACTTC.

This clonotype was seen a handful of times. This chain joins TRBV7-9 and TRBJ2-7, with D maybe TRBD2 (6 bases). The CDR3 sequence is 15 residues long. Germline V CDR1 and CDR2: SEHNR, FQNEAQ (reference sequence). Trimming took 0 bases from V and 2 from J, leaving 11 bases between them. The DNA for the CDR3 is TGTGCCAGCAGCTTAGCGGTGGAGGGCCCCTACGAGCAGTACTTC. This sequence encodes CASSLAVEGPYEQYF.

The table lists this clonotype with many counts. The chain carries TRBV3-1 and TRBJ2-1; 7 bases map to TRBD2. Germline lookup yields CDR1 LGHDT and CDR2 YNNKEL (reference sequence). The V gene end was trimmed by 1 base and the J gene end by 2 bases; junction bases not matched to a gene: 14. This CDR3 region has 19 residues. CDR3 coding DNA: TGTGCCAGCAGCCAAGCTCCGTCTGTGGGCGGGAGTGCCTACAATGAGCAGTTCTTC. The encoded protein is CASSQAPSVGGSAYNEQFF.

The rearrangement links TRBV7-9 to TRBJ2-3; TRBD2 agrees at 8 bases. The germline gives CDR1 SEHNR, CDR2 FQNEAQ (reference sequence). The CDR3 has 18 residues. After removal of 2 bases from V and 5 bases from J, the junction contained 15 bases not matched to a gene. As DNA, the CDR3 is TGTGCCAGCAGCTTACCGTTAAGAACGGGAGGGCCTGGAGATACGCAGTATTTT. It encodes CASSLPLRTGGPGDTQYF.

This clonotype was recorded a few times. The chain employs TRBV4-1 and TRBJ2-7; either TRBD1 or TRBD2 may supply D (6 bases each). CDR1 and CDR2 (germline): MGHRA, YSYEKL. Trimming pared 0 bases from V and 1 base from J, leaving 13 bases between. This CDR3 is built from 16 residues. The CDR3 reads CASSQEGGTASYEQYF. DNA of the CDR3: TGCGCCAGCAGCCAAGAAGGGGGGACCGCTTCCTACGAGCAGTACTTC.

In this sample, this clonotype turned up a few times. The J gene is TRBJ1-5, the V gene TRBV27; possibly TRBD1 for D (5 bases). Germline assignment: CDR1 MNHEY and CDR2 SMNVEV (reference sequence). Trimming took 5 bases from V and 0 from J, leaving 11 bases between them. CDR3 size: 15 residues. The CDR3 DNA reads TGTGCCAGCAGTGCATCAGGGAATAGCAATCAGCCCCAGCATTTT. Amino acid sequence: CASSASGNSNQPQHF.

The CDR3 region has the DNA TGCGCCAGCAGGAAGTTTAGTTACACCGGGGAGCTGTTTTTT. Translated, it gives CASRKFSYTGELFF. The chain is built from TRBV10-1 and TRBJ2-2; no definite D call. The length of the CDR3 is 14 residues. The germline V gene encodes CDR1 WNHNN and CDR2 SYGVQD (reference sequence). Between the trimmed V and J ends, which lost 6 bases and 3 bases, there was a span of 11 bases.

This clonotype was seen ten or more times. This rearrangement joins TRBV2 to TRBJ2-1; D not resolved. The CDR3 loop spans 15 amino acids. The germline CDR1 and CDR2 sequences are SNHLY and FYNNEI. Trimming removed 7 bases from V and 4 bases from J, with 17 bases in between. The CDR3 sequence: CASTEGPSEYNEQFF. For the CDR3, the DNA is TGTGCCAGCACCGAAGGACCGTCTGAGTACAATGAGCAGTTCTTC.

This clonotype was recorded many times. An end of the junction differs from the germline gene, which may be a read error. The chain employs TRBV28 and TRBJ2-7; D gene uncertain. The CDR3 totals 13 residues. From germline, CDR1 is MDHEN and CDR2 SYDVKM. The CDR3 spells CASRGTVSYEQYF. The CDR3, as DNA: TGCGCCAGCAGAGGAACGGTCTCCTACGAGCAGTACTTC.

This rearrangement joins TRBV14 to TRBJ2-7, with 8 nucleotides matching TRBD2. The germline CDR1 and CDR2 sequences are SGHDN and FVKESK. Trimming at V came to 7 bases and at J to 5 bases, leaving 13 bases not matched to a gene. This CDR3 has 15 residues. CDR3 sequence reads: CASIRNKREGNEQYF. The CDR3 nucleotides read TGTGCCAGCATCCGAAATAAACGGGAGGGCAACGAGCAGTACTTC.

The chain is built from TRBV30 and TRBJ1-5; D unclear. V was clipped by 0 bases and J by 4 bases, with 7 bases between them. The CDR3 has 13 amino acids. Per the germline V gene, CDR1 is GTSNPN and CDR2 is SVGIG (reference sequence). The CDR3 nucleotides read TGTGCCTGGAGTGTGGAAATTAATCAGCCCCAGCATTTT. Residues: CAWSVEINQPQHF.

The chain uses TRBV12-5 and TRBJ2-7; tentatively, D is TRBD1 or TRBD2 (5 bases each). CDR3 size: 16 residues. Germline V lookup: CDR1 LGHNT, CDR2 FRNRAP. V gave up 5 bases and J gave up 5 bases, with 22 bases separating them. The CDR3 loop reads CASGAQAGTTNDEQYF. CDR3 bases: TGTGCTAGTGGTGCACAGGCCGGGACCACCAACGACGAGCAGTACTTC. Supplemented by reference TRBV12-5 and TRBJ2-7, the full variable domain reads DARVTQTPRHKVTEMGQEVTMRCQPILGHNTVFWYRQTMMQGLELLAYFRNRAPLDDSGMPKDRFSAEMPDATLATLKIQPSEPRDSAVYFCASGAQAGTTNDEQYFGPGTRLTVT.

This clonotype was picked up a small number of times. This chain uses TRBV5-5 with TRBJ2-7; D unresolved. Looked up from germline, CDR1 is SGHKS and CDR2 is YYEKEE (reference sequence). V was trimmed by 2 bases and J by 0 bases, leaving 12 bases between them. The CDR3 has 15 residues. The CDR3 nucleotides are TGTGCCAGCAGCTTCGTCAGGACCCTCTCCTACGAGCAGTACTTC. Amino acid sequence: CASSFVRTLSYEQYF.

This clonotype was recorded at least ten times. The gene calls are TRBV28 and TRBJ2-3, with unresolved D. The V gene's germline CDR1 is MDHEN and CDR2 SYDVKM. The CDR3 sequence is 16 residues long. Trimming shortened V by 6 bases and J by 3 bases, and 19 bases separated the two germline ends. The CDR3 spells CASSLNAVGLTDTQYF. The CDR3 coding sequence is TGTGCCAGCAGCCTAAACGCCGTAGGGCTAACAGATACGCAGTATTTT.

This clonotype was found many times. V usage is TRBV20-1 and J usage is TRBJ1-1; no reliable D call. There are 13 residues in the CDR3. Deletions cut 5 bases from V and 3 bases from J, with 13 bases between. Per germline, CDR1 DFQATT and CDR2 SNEGSKA (reference sequence). CDR3 in amino acids: CSAFPVGYTEAFF. In DNA, the CDR3 is TGCAGTGCTTTCCCCGTCGGATACACTGAAGCTTTCTTT.

There are a few counts of this clonotype. The V gene is TRBV11-2, the J gene TRBJ1-2, with TRBD1 matching over 7 bases. The CDR3 covers 13 residues. Trimming at V came to 7 bases and at J to 8 bases, leaving 10 bases not matched to a gene. CDR1 is SGHAT and CDR2 is FQNNGV in the germline V gene. The CDR3 loop is CASTPTGNYGYTF. As DNA, the CDR3 is TGTGCCAGCACCCCGACAGGGAATTACGGCTACACCTTC.

This clonotype was recorded many times. The chain carries TRBV11-2 and TRBJ2-7; no firm D call. CDR1 SGHAT and CDR2 FQNNGV come from the germline V gene. CDR3 length: 15 amino acids. The V gene lost 3 bases and the J gene lost 6 bases, with 18 bases spanning the gap. The CDR3 spells CASSLGLQSGIEQYF. In DNA, the CDR3 is TGTGCCAGCAGCTTGGGTCTTCAATCAGGAATCGAGCAGTACTTC.

The chain combines TRBV9 with TRBJ2-7, with D possibly matching TRBD2 (6 bases). The CDR3 sequence is 14 residues long. From germline, CDR1 is SGDLS and CDR2 YYNGEE. The V and J ends lost 0 bases and 6 bases respectively, with 13 bases between them. The CDR3 reads CASSVGGEKFEQYF. Here the CDR3 DNA reads TGTGCCAGCAGCGTAGGGGGGGAAAAGTTCGAGCAGTACTTC.

The chain links TRBV20-1 to TRBJ2-3; 14 bases map to TRBD2. Germline CDR1 DFQATT, CDR2 SNEGSKA (reference sequence). Trimming cost V 6 bases and J 7 bases; bases outside gene matches: 12. There are 16 residues in the CDR3. The CDR3 spells CSAPPPGLAGAYTQYF. The CDR3 coding sequence is TGCAGTGCCCCACCACCGGGACTAGCGGGAGCGTATACGCAGTATTTT.

In its sample, this clonotype was seen a few times. This sequence joins TRBV6-1 and TRBJ2-3; 8 bases are a match to TRBD1. V gave up 6 bases and J gave up 0 bases; unmatched junction bases: 5. CDR3 length: 15 amino acids. CDR1 and CDR2 (germline): MNHNS, SASEGT. CDR3 in amino acids: CASSPRDRSTDTQYF. Here the CDR3 DNA reads TGTGCCAGCAGCCCCCGGGACAGGAGCACAGATACGCAGTATTTT.

This clonotype was found many times. The rearrangement links TRBV5-1 to TRBJ2-1; D ambiguous. The CDR3 is 13 amino acids. V was shortened by 1 base and J by 4 bases, with 6 bases between the two germline ends. Germline V gene data show CDR1 as SGHRS and CDR2 as YFSETQ. The CDR3 reads CASSLISYNEQFF. The CDR3, as DNA: TGCGCCAGCAGCTTGATATCGTACAATGAGCAGTTCTTC.